The rows below give T cell receptor beta chains drawn from one sample of a study of T cell repertoires in cytomegalovirus infection. In TCRdb, the reads were re-called with MiXCR into one record per CDR3 protein. This sample has about 100,000 distinct CDR3 sequences, with about 22% found just once. Material: CD8+ T cells from PBMCs. These receptors came from a human donor in good health (CMV status not recorded). Some clones in this sample may be carry-over from other donors' samples. The CDR3 runs from the conserved cysteine through the conserved F or W. The D gene is left open where the match is weak. Clone sizes are given selectively: once, few, many, or a class where the clone is expanded.

j_call | clone_size | d_call | v_call | cdr3_aa | cdr3_nt
TRBJ2-1 | - | TRBD1 | TRBV12-3/TRBV12-4 | CASSLQGSYNEQFF | TGTGCCAGCAGCCTACAGGGGTCCTACAATGAGCAGTTCTTC
TRBJ2-3 | many | TRBD2 | TRBV7-9 | CASSLTSGGTDTQYF | TGTGCCAGCAGCTTAACCAGCGGGGGCACAGATACGCAGTATTTT
TRBJ2-1 | - | - | TRBV4-1 | CASSQEPGTYNEQFF | TGCGCCAGCAGCCAAGAACCGGGGACCTACAATGAGCAGTTCTTC
TRBJ2-7 | - | - | TRBV20-1 | CSASHPRDTISYEQYF | TGCAGTGCTAGTCACCCCCGGGACACCATATCCTACGAGCAGTACTTC
TRBJ1-5 | - | TRBD1 | TRBV11-2 | CASSTGGNQPKHF | TGTGCCAGCAGCACAGGGGGCAATCAGCCCAAGCATTTT
TRBJ2-7 | - | TRBD2 | TRBV30 | CAWSVSSGGAYEQYF | TGTGCCTGGAGCGTCTCTAGCGGGGGGGCCTACGAGCAGTACTTC
TRBJ2-3 | few | TRBD2 | TRBV28 | CASSLRASGDTDTQYF | TGTGCCAGCAGCCTACGAGCTAGCGGGGACACAGATACGCAGTATTTT
TRBJ2-5 | few | - | TRBV27 | CASSPLGRDQETQYF | TGTGCCAGCAGTCCTTTGGGCAGGGACCAAGAGACCCAGTACTTC
TRBJ2-2 | - | - | TRBV4-3 | CASSHEGNWVDTGELFF | TGCGCCAGCAGCCATGAAGGGAATTGGGTGGACACCGGGGAGCTGTTTTTT
TRBJ1-3 | many | - | TRBV7-2 | CASSLRNTGNTIYF | TGTGCCAGCAGCCTGCGGAACACTGGAAACACCATATATTTT
TRBJ2-1 | many | TRBD1 | TRBV7-2 | CASSWTHPTGGPYNEQFF | TGTGCCAGCAGCTGGACCCACCCGACAGGGGGTCCCTACAATGAGCAGTTCTTC
TRBJ2-5 | few | TRBD1 | TRBV24-1 | CATSEWDSQGETQYF | TGTGCCACCAGTGAGTGGGACAGTCAGGGGGAGACCCAGTACTTC
TRBJ2-1 | once | TRBD2 | TRBV29-1 | CSVVGGGVGDNEQFF | TGCAGCGTTGTCGGTGGGGGGGTTGGGGACAATGAGCAGTTCTTC
TRBJ2-7 | - | - | TRBV11-2 | CASSLVGDDYEQYF | TGTGCCAGCAGCTTAGTTGGCGATGACTACGAGCAGTACTTC
TRBJ2-7 | many | TRBD1 | TRBV4-3 | CASSQDHETGGPFGEQYF | TGCGCCAGCAGCCAAGATCACGAGACAGGGGGCCCATTCGGCGAGCAGTACTTC
TRBJ2-3 | - | - | TRBV24-1 | CATSDPQGKDTQYF | TGTGCCACCAGTGACCCCCAGGGGAAAGATACGCAGTATTTT
TRBJ2-2 | few | TRBD1 | TRBV7-8 | CATPHRDRVTGELFF | TGTGCCACCCCACACCGGGACAGGGTGACCGGGGAGCTGTTTTTT
TRBJ2-7 | few | TRBD2 | TRBV29-1 | CSVEDPTSGYSYEQYF | TGCAGCGTTGAAGACCCGACTAGCGGGTACTCCTACGAGCAGTACTTC
TRBJ1-1 | - | - | TRBV10-3 | CAISESTAEAFF | TGTGCCATCAGTGAGTCGACAGCTGAAGCTTTCTTT
TRBJ1-5 | - | - | TRBV24-1 | CATSGSVLNQPQHF | TGTGCCACCAGTGGTTCGGTCCTCAATCAGCCCCAGCATTTT
TRBJ1-2 | few | - | TRBV19 | CASTNQDRLEDYGYTF | TGTGCCAGTACGAACCAAGACAGGCTTGAGGACTATGGCTACACCTTC
TRBJ2-5 | - | - | TRBV7-7 | CASSLRREETQYF | TGTGCTAGCAGCTTACGGCGGGAAGAGACCCAGTACTTC
TRBJ2-1 | - | - | TRBV4-1 | CASSQPSASYNEQFF | TGCGCCAGCAGCCAACCCTCGGCCTCCTACAATGAGCAGTTCTTC
TRBJ2-7 | - | - | TRBV29-1 | CSVEGQVPYEQYF | TGCAGCGTTGAAGGACAGGTACCCTACGAGCAGTACTTC
TRBJ2-3 | few | TRBD2 | TRBV27 | CASSTRGAGRDTQYF | TGTGCCAGCAGTACACGGGGAGCGGGAAGGGATACGCAGTATTTT
TRBJ1-5 | few | - | TRBV6-1 | CASSEATSNSNQPQHF | TGTGCCAGCAGTGAAGCGACCAGTAATAGCAATCAGCCCCAGCATTTT
TRBJ2-7 | - | - | TRBV6-2/TRBV6-3 | CASRIDRFSYEQYF | TGTGCCAGCAGGATCGACAGGTTCTCCTACGAGCAGTACTTC
TRBJ2-1 | few | - | TRBV20-1 | CSAREAGTDYNEQFF | TGCAGTGCTAGAGAGGCCGGGACGGATTACAATGAGCAGTTCTTC